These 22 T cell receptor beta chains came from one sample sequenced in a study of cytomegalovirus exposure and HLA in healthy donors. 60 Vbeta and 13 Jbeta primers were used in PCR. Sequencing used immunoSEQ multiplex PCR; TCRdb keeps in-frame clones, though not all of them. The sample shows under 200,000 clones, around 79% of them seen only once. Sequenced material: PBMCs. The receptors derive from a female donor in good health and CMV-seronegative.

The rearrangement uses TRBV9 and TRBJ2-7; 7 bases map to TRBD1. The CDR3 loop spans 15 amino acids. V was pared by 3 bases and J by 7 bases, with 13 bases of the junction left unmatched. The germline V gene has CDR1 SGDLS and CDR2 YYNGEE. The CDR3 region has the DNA TGTGCCAGCAGCGCGGGGACAGTAGCTTCGGGTGAGCAGTACTTC. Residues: CASSAGTVASGEQYF. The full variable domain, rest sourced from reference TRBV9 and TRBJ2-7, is DSGVTQTPKHLITATGQRVTLRCSPRSGDLSVYWYQQSLDQGLQFLIQYYNGEERAKGNILERFSAQQFPDLHSELNLSSLELGDSALYFCASSAGTVASGEQYFGPGTRLTVT.

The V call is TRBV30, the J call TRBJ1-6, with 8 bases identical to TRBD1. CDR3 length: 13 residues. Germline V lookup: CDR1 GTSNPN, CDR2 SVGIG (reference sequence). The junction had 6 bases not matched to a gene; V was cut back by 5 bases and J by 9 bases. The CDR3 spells CAWDRGESSPLHF. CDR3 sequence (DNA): TGTGCCTGGGACAGGGGAGAGAGTTCACCCCTCCACTTT.

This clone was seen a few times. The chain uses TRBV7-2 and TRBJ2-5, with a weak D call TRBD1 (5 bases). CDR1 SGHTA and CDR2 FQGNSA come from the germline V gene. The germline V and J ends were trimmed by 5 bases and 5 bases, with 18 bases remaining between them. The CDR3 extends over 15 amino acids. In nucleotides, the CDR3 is TGTGCCAGCAGCGCCCGAAGGGTTGCAGGGGAGACCCAGTACTTC. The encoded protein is CASSARRVAGETQYF.

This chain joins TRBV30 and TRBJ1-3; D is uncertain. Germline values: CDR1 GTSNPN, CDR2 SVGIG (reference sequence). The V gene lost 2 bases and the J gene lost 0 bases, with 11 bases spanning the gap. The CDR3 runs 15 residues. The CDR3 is CAWSTGPVSGNTIYF. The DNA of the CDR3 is TGTGCCTGGAGTACGGGTCCGGTCTCTGGAAACACCATATATTTT.

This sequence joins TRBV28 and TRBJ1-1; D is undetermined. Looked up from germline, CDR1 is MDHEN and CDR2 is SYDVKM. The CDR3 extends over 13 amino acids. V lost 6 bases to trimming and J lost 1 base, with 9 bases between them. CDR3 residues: CASSVEGNTEAFF. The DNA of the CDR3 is TGTGCCAGCAGCGTTGAGGGGAACACTGAAGCTTTCTTT. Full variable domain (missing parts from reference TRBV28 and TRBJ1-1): DVKVTQSSRYLVKRTGEKVFLECVQDMDHENMFWYRQDPGLGLRLIYFSYDVKMKEKGDIPEGYSVSREKKERFSLILESASTNQTSMYLCASSVEGNTEAFFGQGTRLTVV.

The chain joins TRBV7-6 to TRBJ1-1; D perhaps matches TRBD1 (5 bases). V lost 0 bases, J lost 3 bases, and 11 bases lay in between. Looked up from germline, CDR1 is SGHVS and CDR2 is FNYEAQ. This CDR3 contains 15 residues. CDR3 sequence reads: CASSLAGGGDTEAFF. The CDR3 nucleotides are TGTGCCAGCAGCTTAGCCGGCGGGGGGGACACTGAAGCTTTCTTT.

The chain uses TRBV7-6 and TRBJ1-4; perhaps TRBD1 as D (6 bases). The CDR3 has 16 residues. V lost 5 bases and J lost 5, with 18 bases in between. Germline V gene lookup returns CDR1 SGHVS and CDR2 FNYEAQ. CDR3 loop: CASSTPSTGPNEKLFF. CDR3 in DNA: TGTGCCAGCAGCACACCATCGACAGGCCCGAATGAAAAACTGTTTTTT.

The CDR3 loop reads CASRQRGNYGYTF. The CDR3 nucleotides read TGTGCCAGCAGGCAAAGGGGGAACTATGGCTACACCTTC. The gene calls are TRBV2 and TRBJ1-2, with D tentatively TRBD1 (6 bases). This CDR3 region has 13 residues. Trimming pared 6 bases from V and 2 bases from J, leaving 10 bases between. The germline CDR1 and CDR2 sequences are SNHLY and FYNNEI.

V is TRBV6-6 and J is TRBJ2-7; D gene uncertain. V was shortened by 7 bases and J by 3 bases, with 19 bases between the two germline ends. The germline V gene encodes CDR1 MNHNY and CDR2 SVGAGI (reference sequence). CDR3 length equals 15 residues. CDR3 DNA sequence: TGTGCCAGCAACCGTAGAACAGATTCCCACTACGAGCAGTACTTC. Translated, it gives CASNRRTDSHYEQYF.

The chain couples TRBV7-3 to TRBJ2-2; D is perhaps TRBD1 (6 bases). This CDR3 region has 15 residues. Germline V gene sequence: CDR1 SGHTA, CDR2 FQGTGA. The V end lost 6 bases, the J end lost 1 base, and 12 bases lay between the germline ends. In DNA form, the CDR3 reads TGTGCCAGCAGTACCGGGACACAGAACACCGGGGAGCTGTTTTTT. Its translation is CASSTGTQNTGELFF.

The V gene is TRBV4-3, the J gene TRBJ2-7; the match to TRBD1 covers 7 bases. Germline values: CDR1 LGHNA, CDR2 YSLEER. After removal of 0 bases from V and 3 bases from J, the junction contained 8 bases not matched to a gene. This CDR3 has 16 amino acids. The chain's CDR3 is CASSQDLTGKLYEQYF. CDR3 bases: TGCGCCAGCAGCCAAGACCTGACAGGGAAACTCTACGAGCAGTACTTC.

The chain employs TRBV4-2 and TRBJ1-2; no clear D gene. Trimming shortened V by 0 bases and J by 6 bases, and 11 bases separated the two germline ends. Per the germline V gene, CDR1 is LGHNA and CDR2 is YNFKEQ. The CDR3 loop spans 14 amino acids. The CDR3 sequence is CASSQDKTRDGYTF. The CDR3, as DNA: TGTGCCAGCAGCCAAGATAAGACGAGGGATGGCTACACCTTC.

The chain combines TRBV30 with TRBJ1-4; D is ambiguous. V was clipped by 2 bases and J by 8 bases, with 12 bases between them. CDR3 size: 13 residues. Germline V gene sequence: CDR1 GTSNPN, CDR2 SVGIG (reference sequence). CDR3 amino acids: CAWSSGRVEKLFF. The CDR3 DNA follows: TGTGCCTGGAGTTCCGGGCGGGTCGAAAAACTGTTTTTT.

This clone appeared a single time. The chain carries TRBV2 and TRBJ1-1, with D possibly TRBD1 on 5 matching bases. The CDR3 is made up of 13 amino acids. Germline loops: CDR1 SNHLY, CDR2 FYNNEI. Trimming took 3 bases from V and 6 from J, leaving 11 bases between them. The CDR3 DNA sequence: TGTGCCAGCAGTGAGCAGGGTTTCGCTGAAGCTTTCTTT. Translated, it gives CASSEQGFAEAFF.

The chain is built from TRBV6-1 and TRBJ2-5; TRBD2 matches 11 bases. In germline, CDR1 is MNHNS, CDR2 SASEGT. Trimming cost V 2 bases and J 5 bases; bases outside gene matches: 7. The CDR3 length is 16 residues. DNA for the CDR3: TGTGCCAGCAGTGAACTAGTAGCGGGGGGGCGGGAGACCCAGTACTTC. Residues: CASSELVAGGRETQYF.

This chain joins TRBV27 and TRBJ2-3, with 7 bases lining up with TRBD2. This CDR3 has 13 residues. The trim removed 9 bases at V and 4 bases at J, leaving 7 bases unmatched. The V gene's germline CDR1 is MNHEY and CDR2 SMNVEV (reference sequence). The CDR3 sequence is CASGREAADTQYF. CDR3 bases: TGTGCCAGTGGGAGGGAGGCGGCAGATACGCAGTATTTT.

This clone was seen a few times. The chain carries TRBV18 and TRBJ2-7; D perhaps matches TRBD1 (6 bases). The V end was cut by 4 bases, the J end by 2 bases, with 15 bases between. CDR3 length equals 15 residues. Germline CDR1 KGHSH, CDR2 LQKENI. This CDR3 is CASSQTPSGAYEQYF. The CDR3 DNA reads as TGTGCCAGCTCACAAACCCCGTCAGGGGCCTACGAGCAGTACTTC.

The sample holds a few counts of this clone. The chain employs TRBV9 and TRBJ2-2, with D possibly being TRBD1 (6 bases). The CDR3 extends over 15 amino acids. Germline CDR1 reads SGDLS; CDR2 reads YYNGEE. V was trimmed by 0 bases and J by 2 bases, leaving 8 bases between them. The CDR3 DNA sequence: TGTGCCAGCAGCGTAGAGGACAGAAACACCGGGGAGCTGTTTTTT. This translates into CASSVEDRNTGELFF.

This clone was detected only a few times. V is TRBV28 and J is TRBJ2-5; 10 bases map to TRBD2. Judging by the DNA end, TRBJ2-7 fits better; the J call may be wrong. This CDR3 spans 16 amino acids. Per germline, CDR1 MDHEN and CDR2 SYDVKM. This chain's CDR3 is CASSLVAGGPAYEQYF. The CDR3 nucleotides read TGTGCCAGCAGTTTAGTAGCGGGAGGCCCGGCCTACGAGCAGTACTTC.

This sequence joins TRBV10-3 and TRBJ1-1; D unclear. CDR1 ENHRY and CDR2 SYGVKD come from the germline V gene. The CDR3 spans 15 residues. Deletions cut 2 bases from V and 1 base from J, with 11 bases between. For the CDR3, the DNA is TGTGCCATCAGTGAGAGCAATAACCAGAACACTGAAGCTTTCTTT. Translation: CAISESNNQNTEAFF.

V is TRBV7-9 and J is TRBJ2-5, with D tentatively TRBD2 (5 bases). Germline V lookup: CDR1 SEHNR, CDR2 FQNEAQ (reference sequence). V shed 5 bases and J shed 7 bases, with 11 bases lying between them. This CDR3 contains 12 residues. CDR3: CASSRPGSTQYF. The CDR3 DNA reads TGTGCCAGCAGCCGACCGGGATCGACCCAGTACTTC.

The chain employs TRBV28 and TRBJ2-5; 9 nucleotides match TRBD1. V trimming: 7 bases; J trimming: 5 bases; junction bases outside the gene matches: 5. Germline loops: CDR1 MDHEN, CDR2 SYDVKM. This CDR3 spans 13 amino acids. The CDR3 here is CASTQGAGETQYF. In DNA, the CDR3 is TGTGCCAGCACACAGGGGGCGGGGGAGACCCAGTACTTC.